This record concerns one TCR beta chain sequence. Between the trimmed V and J ends, which lost 7 bases and 0 bases, there was a span of 9 bases. This CDR3 comprises 13 residues. Germline CDR1 reads MNHNY; CDR2 reads SVGAGI (reference sequence). This entry is derived from a study of chemoradiotherapy in HPV16-positive cancers. Data came from immunoSEQ multiplex PCR; TCRdb stores just in-frame clones and leaves some out. In the table there are 30,000 or so clones, 89% of which are singletons. Material: blood, obtained from a patient who underwent chemoradiotherapy. V and J are TRBV6-6 and TRBJ1-1; D remains ambiguous. The TCR comes from a human donor with HPV-associated anogenital cancer. CDR3 DNA: TGTGCCAGCAAACGTGTGGTGAACACTGAAGCTTTCTTT. The encoded protein is CASKRVVNTEAFF.